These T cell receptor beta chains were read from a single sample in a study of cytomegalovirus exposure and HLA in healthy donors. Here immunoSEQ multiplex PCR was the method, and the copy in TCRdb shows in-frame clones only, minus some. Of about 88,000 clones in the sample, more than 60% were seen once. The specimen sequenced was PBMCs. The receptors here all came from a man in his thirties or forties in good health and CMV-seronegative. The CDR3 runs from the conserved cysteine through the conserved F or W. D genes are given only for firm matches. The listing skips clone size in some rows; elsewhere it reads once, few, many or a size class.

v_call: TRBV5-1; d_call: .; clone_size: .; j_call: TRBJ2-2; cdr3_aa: CASSLEGTTTNTGELFF; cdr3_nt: TGCGCCAGCAGCTTGGAAGGGACAACAACGAACACCGGGGAGCTGTTTTTT
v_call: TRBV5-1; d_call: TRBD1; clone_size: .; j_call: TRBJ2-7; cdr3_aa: CASSLVTGVSYEQYF; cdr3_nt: TGCGCCAGCAGCTTGGTGACAGGGGTCTCCTACGAGCAGTACTTC
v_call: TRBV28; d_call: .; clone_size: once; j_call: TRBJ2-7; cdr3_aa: CASRAGTYEQYF; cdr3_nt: TGTGCCAGCCGAGCGGGTACCTACGAGCAGTACTTC
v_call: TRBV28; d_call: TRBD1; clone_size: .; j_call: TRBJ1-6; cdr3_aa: CASSSATGGRESPLHF; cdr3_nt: TGTGCCAGCAGTAGTGCCACAGGGGGGCGCGAATCACCCCTCCACTTT
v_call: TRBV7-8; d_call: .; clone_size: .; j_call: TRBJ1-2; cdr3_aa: CASSSRQEGYTF; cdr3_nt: TGTGCCAGCAGCTCCCGACAGGAGGGCTACACCTTC
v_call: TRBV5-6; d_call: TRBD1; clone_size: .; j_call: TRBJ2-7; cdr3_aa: CASSLPSRGTYEQYF; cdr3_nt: TGTGCCAGCAGCTTGCCCTCCAGGGGGACCTACGAGCAGTACTTC
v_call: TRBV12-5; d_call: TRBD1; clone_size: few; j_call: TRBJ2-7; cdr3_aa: CASGLVGRTGGISSYEQYF; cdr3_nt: TGTGCTAGTGGTTTGGTAGGTCGAACAGGGGGTATTTCCTCCTACGAGCAGTACTTC
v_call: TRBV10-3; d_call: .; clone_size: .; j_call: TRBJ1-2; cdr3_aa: CAVHRDGNYGYTF; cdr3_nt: TGTGCCGTACACAGGGACGGTAACTATGGCTACACCTTC
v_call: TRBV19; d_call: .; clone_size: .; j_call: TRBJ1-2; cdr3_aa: CASSMGQIYGYTF; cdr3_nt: TGTGCCAGTAGTATGGGACAAATTTATGGCTACACCTTC
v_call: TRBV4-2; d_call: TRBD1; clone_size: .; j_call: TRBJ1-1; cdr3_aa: CASSLTGGRNTEAFF; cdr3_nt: TGTGCCAGCAGCCTCACAGGGGGTCGGAACACTGAAGCTTTCTTT
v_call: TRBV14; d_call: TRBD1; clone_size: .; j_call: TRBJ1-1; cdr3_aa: CASRLIGTESTEAFF; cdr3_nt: TGTGCCAGCAGACTTATAGGGACAGAGAGCACTGAAGCTTTCTTT
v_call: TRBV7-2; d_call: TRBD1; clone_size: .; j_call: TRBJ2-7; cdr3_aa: CASSHRDRGYEQYF; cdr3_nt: TGTGCCAGCAGCCACCGGGACAGGGGTTACGAGCAGTACTTC
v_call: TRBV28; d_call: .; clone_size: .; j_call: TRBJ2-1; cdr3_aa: CASSRNSEQFF; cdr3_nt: TGTGCCAGCAGCCGCAATAGTGAGCAGTTCTTC
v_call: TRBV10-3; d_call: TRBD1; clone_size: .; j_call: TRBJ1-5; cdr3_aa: CAISATGGNQPQHF; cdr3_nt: TGTGCCATCAGCGCGACAGGGGGCAATCAGCCCCAGCATTTT
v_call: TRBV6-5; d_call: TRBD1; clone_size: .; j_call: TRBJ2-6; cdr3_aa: CASRQGPGANVLTF; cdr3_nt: TGTGCCAGCAGACAGGGGCCTGGGGCCAACGTCCTGACTTTC
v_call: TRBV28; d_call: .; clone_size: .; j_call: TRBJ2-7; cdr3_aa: CASSLGSLEQYF; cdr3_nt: TGTGCCAGCAGCCTTGGCTCCCTCGAGCAGTACTTC
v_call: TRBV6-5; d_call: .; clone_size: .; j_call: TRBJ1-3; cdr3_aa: CASSLAWELGNTIYF; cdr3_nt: TGTGCCAGCAGTTTAGCTTGGGAGCTTGGAAACACCATATATTTT
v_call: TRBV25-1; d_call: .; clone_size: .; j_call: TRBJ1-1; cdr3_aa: CASSRQLNTEAFF; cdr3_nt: TGTGCCAGCAGTAGACAGCTGAACACTGAAGCTTTCTTT
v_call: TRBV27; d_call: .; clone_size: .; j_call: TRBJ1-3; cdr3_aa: CASSLYGGSGNTIYF; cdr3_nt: TGTGCCAGCAGTTTGTACGGGGGCTCTGGAAACACCATATATTTT
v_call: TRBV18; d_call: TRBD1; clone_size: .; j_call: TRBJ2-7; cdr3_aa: CASSSDRADEQYF; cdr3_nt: TGTGCCAGCTCCTCGGACAGGGCGGACGAGCAGTACTTC
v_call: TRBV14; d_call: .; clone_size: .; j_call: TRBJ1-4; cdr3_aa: CASSVMRAIHEKLFF; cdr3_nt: TGTGCCAGCAGTGTGATGAGGGCGATCCATGAAAAACTGTTTTTT
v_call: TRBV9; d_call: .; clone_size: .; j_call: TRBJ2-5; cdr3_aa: CASSFGERETQYF; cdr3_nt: TGTGCCAGCAGCTTCGGGGAGCGGGAGACCCAGTACTTC
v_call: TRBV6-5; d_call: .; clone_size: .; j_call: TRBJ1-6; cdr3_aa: CASSYDRSHSPLHF; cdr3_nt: TGTGCCAGCAGTTACGACAGGTCCCATTCACCCCTCCACTTT
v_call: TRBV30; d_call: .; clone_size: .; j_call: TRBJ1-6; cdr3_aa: CAWSGTVRVNNSPLHF; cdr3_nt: TGTGCCTGGAGTGGGACAGTTAGGGTTAATAATTCACCCCTCCACTTT
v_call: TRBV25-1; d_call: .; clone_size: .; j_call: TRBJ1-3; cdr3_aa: CASSESVHTIYF; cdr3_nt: TGTGCCAGCAGTGAATCGGTACACACCATATATTTT
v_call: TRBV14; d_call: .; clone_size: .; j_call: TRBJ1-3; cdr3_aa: CASSPRGATVGNTIYF; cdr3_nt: TGTGCCAGCAGCCCACGGGGGGCTACGGTGGGAAACACCATATATTTT
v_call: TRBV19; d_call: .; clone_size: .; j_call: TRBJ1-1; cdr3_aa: CASSITGPTEAFF; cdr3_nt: TGTGCCAGTAGTATCACAGGCCCCACTGAAGCTTTCTTT
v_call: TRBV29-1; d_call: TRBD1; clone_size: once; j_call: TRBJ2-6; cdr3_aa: CSVGSGQGASSGANVLTF; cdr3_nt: TGCAGCGTCGGTTCGGGACAGGGGGCTTCCTCTGGGGCCAACGTCCTGACTTTC